This entry concerns a single T cell receptor beta chain. It lacks a known antigen. There are no base qualities to consult, and no much larger clone falls within one base. The sample belongs to a study of blood T cell repertoires in COVID-19 (dated by TCRdb to the early 2020s). Study-wide context: Collaborator samples came from the United States, Italy and Spain and covered acute and convalescent phases of COVID-19. The prospective study material was composed of cDNA or gDNA derived from T cells, B-cell-depleted T cells, or PBMCs. Deeply sampled blood TCRbeta repertoires from subjects exposed to, actively infected with, or recovered from COVID-19 were included in the dataset. A freely available public database, intended as a resource for researchers studying the immune response to SARS-CoV-2, is where the repertoires were released. The samples were drawn from two sources: the first 160 participants of the ongoing ImmuneRACE study, and approximately 1,300 subjects contributed by 6 global collaborators. A de-identified subject ID, COVID-19 status, age in years and sex were almost always included in the sample metadata. Where available, HLA class I and class II types were taken from metadata supplied by the sample provider and were not determined by assay-based typing.

At one collaborating source in Seattle, patients were enrolled during active infection and were followed longitudinally through the course of disease. The collaborating institutions used their own protocols to collect whole blood in K2EDTA tubes. For TCRbeta analysis, collaborator samples were shipped as frozen whole blood, as isolated PBMCs, or as DNA extracted from either sample type. The immunoSEQ Assay, a bias-controlled multiplex PCR, was used to amplify TCRbeta CDR3 regions from genomic DNA. In the original analysis: Nucleated cell counts per sample were estimated from amplification of reference gene primers within the assay. Sequence reads were collapsed and filtered to measure the absolute abundance of every unique TCRbeta CDR3 rearrangement. For each sample, productive Simpson clonality was calculated by taking the square root of Simpson's diversity index across productive rearrangements. The source is immuneACCESS, and TCRdb retained only in-frame sequences with V and J called. Part of the clones is not carried over; for the studies checked, unresolved V genes explain less than half of this, and the remainder is unexplained. The DNA gave D and trimming, while V, J and clone size come from that table. The sample includes 200,000 to 300,000 clones, with approximately 86% observed a single time. More than 4.5% of the sample lies in the top ten.

The CDR3 holds 13 amino acids from the cysteine to the phenylalanine. The retained sequence is limited to the CDR3, 39 bases, with the frame set at the first base. The germline V gene sets CDR1 to SGHVS and CDR2 to FQNEAQ. V lost 7 bases and J lost 7 bases; the stretch between them is 13 bases long. Here is what the overall study found, with its caveats: Clinical and demographic metadata were provided uncurated, with the amount varying by source and participant.

Sequenced material: peripheral blood. The clonotype was recovered from a woman aged 55 to 70 with COVID-19, enrolled during active disease. Recombination joined TRBV7-8 with TRBJ2-2, and perhaps TRBD1 as D gene, on 6 matching bases. The CDR3 loop reads CASTTVQGGELFF. The DNA sequence is given as TGTGCCAGCACCACCGTACAGGGCGGGGAGCTGTTTTTT.